This record looks at one T cell receptor beta chain sequence and its context. This record comes from a study of blood T cell repertoires in COVID-19. Background on the study: Samples came from the United States, Italy and Spain, spanning acute and convalescent COVID-19.

TCRdb's copy holds only in-frame clones and misses some; the assay was immunoSEQ multiplex PCR. The sample lists some 390,000 clones, about 87% occurring once. With 0 bases removed from V and 8 bases from J, the gap between germline ends came to 24 bases. From germline, CDR1 is SQVTM and CDR2 ANQGSEA. The CDR3 is 17 residues long. The source material was peripheral blood. This clonotype was sampled from a woman aged 55-70 years with COVID-19, enrolled during active disease. The chain links TRBV29-1 to TRBJ2-3; no definite D call. This CDR3 reads CSVEDLPGGWNDGTQYF. In DNA, the CDR3 is TGCAGCGTTGAAGACCTTCCGGGTGGATGGAATGACGGTACGCAGTATTTT.